The 29 T cell receptor beta chains below come from one sample, sequenced in a study of cytomegalovirus exposure and HLA in healthy donors. In the PCR, 60 Vbeta and 13 Jbeta primers were used. Profiled with immunoSEQ multiplex PCR; TCRdb holds only in-frame clones, not every one. The sample carries 50,000 to 60,000 clones, 75% to 80% recorded once. The sample consisted of PBMCs. These TCRs come from a woman in her 40s in good health and CMV-seropositive.

The V call is TRBV9, the J call TRBJ2-6; TRBD1 matches 10 bases. CDR1 and CDR2 (germline): SGDLS, YYNGEE. CDR3 size: 17 residues. V shed 0 bases and J 0 bases; nucleotides not matched to a gene: 0. CDR3 region: CASSVGQGASGANVLTF. CDR3 nucleotide sequence: TGTGCCAGCAGCGTAGGACAGGGGGCCTCTGGGGCCAACGTCCTGACTTTC.

The chain has TRBV30 and TRBJ2-5; 8 bases are a match to TRBD2. Trimming cost V 4 bases and J 4 bases; bases outside gene matches: 11. The CDR3 loop spans 15 amino acids. Per germline, CDR1 GTSNPN and CDR2 SVGIG (reference sequence). This CDR3 reads CAWTYWDGGGETQYF. In DNA form, the CDR3 reads TGTGCCTGGACATATTGGGACGGGGGGGGAGAGACCCAGTACTTC.

This chain joins TRBV18 and TRBJ1-4; D is possibly TRBD1 (6 bases). The CDR3 has 15 residues. The V end was cut by 3 bases, the J end by 4 bases, with 12 bases between. Germline values: CDR1 KGHSH, CDR2 LQKENI. DNA for the CDR3: TGTGCCAGCTCACCCCGGGACACTAATAATGAAAAACTGTTTTTT. The encoded protein is CASSPRDTNNEKLFF.

This chain joins TRBV7-2 and TRBJ1-6, with 8 positions matching TRBD1. Germline V gene lookup returns CDR1 SGHTA and CDR2 FQGNSA. The CDR3 has 14 residues. Germline trimming cut 3 bases from V and 7 bases from J; bases unmatched to any gene: 2. The CDR3 region has the DNA TGTGCCAGCAGCTTTGCAGGGGGCAATTCACCCCTCCACTTT. This encodes CASSFAGGNSPLHF.

This clone occurred a few times. This CDR3 is CASSTTSGGADTQYF. CDR3 bases: TGTGCCAGCAGCACGACTAGCGGGGGCGCAGATACGCAGTATTTT. The gene calls are TRBV6-4 and TRBJ2-3, with 12 bases lining up with TRBD2. Trimming cost V 6 bases and J 4 bases; bases outside gene matches: 5. This CDR3 contains 15 residues. Germline assignment: CDR1 MRHNA and CDR2 SNTAGT.

The chain couples TRBV9 to TRBJ1-1; the D is unclear. There are 13 residues in the CDR3. V lost 3 bases, J lost 0 bases, and 6 bases lay in between. Germline-derived CDR1 and CDR2 are SGDLS and YYNGEE. The CDR3 here is CASSAQVNTEAFF. CDR3 DNA sequence: TGTGCCAGCAGCGCACAAGTGAACACTGAAGCTTTCTTT.

This CDR3 reads CASIQGAASPLHF. The CDR3 DNA reads as TGTGCCAGCATTCAGGGGGCTGCGTCACCCCTCCACTTT. The chain employs TRBV28 and TRBJ1-6; 8 bases line up with TRBD1. V gave up 7 bases and J gave up 10 bases; unmatched junction bases: 6. CDR3 length: 13 amino acids. Germline V CDR1 and CDR2: MDHEN, SYDVKM.

The chain recombines TRBV5-4 with TRBJ1-4; no definite D call. Trimming removed 3 bases at V and 3 bases at J, with 3 bases between. Germline V gives CDR1 SGHNT, CDR2 YYREEE (reference sequence). This CDR3 comprises 12 residues. CDR3 DNA: TGTGCCAGCAGCTCTCCTAATGAAAAACTGTTTTTT. Translated, it gives CASSSPNEKLFF.

Details on this clone: At one end the junction does not follow the germline gene, possibly because of a read error. This chain connects TRBV2 to TRBJ1-1; D not certain. The germline V gene encodes CDR1 SNHLY and CDR2 FYNNEI. The length of the CDR3 is 14 residues. This CDR3 is CASRQNGVNTEAFF. CDR3 sequence (DNA): TGCGCCAGCAGACAAAACGGGGTAAACACTGAAGCTTTCTTT.

The genes are TRBV19 and TRBJ2-5; 9 bases map to TRBD2. The CDR3 runs 19 residues. From germline, CDR1 is LNHDA and CDR2 SQIVND (reference sequence). Losses at the gene ends were 2 bases for V and 4 bases for J; bases not matched to a gene: 17. CDR3 DNA: TGTGCCAGTAGTATATCACAGTTGTTGGCGGGGGGGCATGGAGAGACCCAGTACTTC. It is translated as CASSISQLLAGGHGETQYF.

The V and J genes are TRBV30 and TRBJ2-1, with D possibly TRBD2 on 5 matching bases. Germline lookup yields CDR1 GTSNPN and CDR2 SVGIG (reference sequence). This CDR3 comprises 12 residues. Trimming took off 3 bases at V and 3 bases at J, with 6 bases between the two ends. The CDR3 DNA sequence: TGTGCCTGGAGCCGGGACTACAATGAGCAGTTCTTC. Its protein is CAWSRDYNEQFF. The variable domain in full, completed from reference TRBV30 and TRBJ2-1, reads SQTIHQWPATLVQPVGSPLSLECTVEGTSNPNLYWYRQAAGRGLQLLFYSVGIGQISSEVPQNLSASRPQDRQFILSSKKLLLSDSGFYLCAWSRDYNEQFFGPGTRLTVL.

The chain recombines TRBV6-4 with TRBJ1-5; 9 nucleotides agree with TRBD1. Germline assignment: CDR1 MRHNA and CDR2 SNTAGT. With 3 bases clipped from V and 3 bases from J, the junction kept 9 bases outside the gene matches. The length of the CDR3 is 17 residues. The CDR3 DNA reads TGTGCCAGCAGTGATGGCGGGGACAGGGTGGACAATCAGCCCCAGCATTTT. Translated: CASSDGGDRVDNQPQHF.

This clone occurred a few times. This chain joins TRBV7-9 and TRBJ1-2, with 10 nucleotides matching TRBD1. This CDR3 is 15 amino acids long. Germline V gene lookup returns CDR1 SEHNR and CDR2 FQNEAQ (reference sequence). V was pared by 5 bases and J by 7 bases, with 10 bases of the junction left unmatched. The CDR3 loop reads CASSDGQGVRGGYTF. CDR3 DNA sequence: TGTGCCAGCAGCGATGGACAGGGGGTTCGTGGTGGCTACACCTTC.

J is TRBJ2-7 and V is TRBV7-2; the D is unclear. Germline V CDR1 and CDR2: SGHTA, FQGNSA. The CDR3 totals 13 residues. V dropped 5 bases and J dropped 3 bases, with 11 bases sitting between them. The CDR3 sequence is CASSHQPNYEQYF. In DNA form, the CDR3 reads TGTGCCAGCAGCCACCAACCTAACTACGAGCAGTACTTC.

V gene TRBV7-9 combines with J gene TRBJ1-5, with D possibly matching TRBD1 (6 bases). The CDR3 runs to 15 residues. With 5 bases removed from V and 2 bases from J, the gap between germline ends came to 13 bases. Germline V lookup: CDR1 SEHNR, CDR2 FQNEAQ (reference sequence). This chain's CDR3 is CASSQQGGGNQPQHF. Written as DNA, the CDR3 is TGTGCCAGCAGCCAACAGGGAGGGGGCAATCAGCCCCAGCATTTT.

A few counts support this clone. This sequence joins TRBV6-5 and TRBJ2-7; 11 bases are shared with TRBD2. Germline values: CDR1 MNHEY, CDR2 SVGAGI. The CDR3 covers 15 residues. V shed 6 bases and J 3 bases; nucleotides not matched to a gene: 7. The CDR3, as DNA: TGTGCCAGCAGAGGAACTAGCGGGGGCCTCTACGAGCAGTACTTC. This codes for CASRGTSGGLYEQYF.

The chain couples TRBV9 to TRBJ1-1; D possibly corresponds to TRBD1 (5 bases). Trimming took 0 bases from V and 1 from J, leaving 13 bases between them. This CDR3 is 16 amino acids long. Germline V CDR1 and CDR2: SGDLS, YYNGEE. The CDR3 DNA reads as TGTGCCAGCAGCGTAGCCGAAGGGGCGTCGAACACTGAAGCTTTCTTT. This gives the protein CASSVAEGASNTEAFF.

This clone was detected once. The gene calls are TRBV10-3 and TRBJ1-2; a weak D match, TRBD1 (5 bases). CDR3 length equals 15 residues. The germline V gene has CDR1 ENHRY and CDR2 SYGVKD. V lost 2 bases and J 2 bases, leaving 12 bases between the germline ends. CDR3 bases: TGTGCCATCAGTGAGCTCGGCAGGGCGAACTATGGCTACACCTTC. Translating it yields CAISELGRANYGYTF.

The CDR3 DNA follows: TGTGCCAGTAAGAAACTAGGCGAAAAACTGTTTTTT. Amino acids: CASKKLGEKLFF. The gene calls are TRBV27 and TRBJ1-4; no clear D gene. Germline CDR1 and CDR2: MNHEY and SMNVEV (reference sequence). With 9 bases removed from V and 8 bases from J, the gap between germline ends came to 13 bases. The CDR3 totals 12 residues. The entire variable domain, with the rest obtained from reference TRBV27 and TRBJ1-4, is as follows: EAQVTQNPRYLITVTGKKLTVTCSQNMNHEYMSWYRQDPGLGLRQIYYSMNVEVTDKGDVPEGYKVSRKEKRNFPLILESPSPNQTSLYFCASKKLGEKLFFGSGTQLSVL.

The rearrangement links TRBV27 to TRBJ2-7, with 10 bases identical to TRBD2. The CDR3 runs to 15 residues. Germline CDR1 MNHEY, CDR2 SMNVEV (reference sequence). With 11 bases clipped from V and 0 bases from J, the junction kept 10 bases outside the gene matches. DNA for the CDR3: TGTGCCTCAGAGGCCACTAGCGGGGACTCCTACGAGCAGTACTTC. Translating it yields CASEATSGDSYEQYF.

CDR3 coding DNA: TGCGCCAGCGGACAAGGGACTTTCTACGAGCAGTACTTC. Translated: CASGQGTFYEQYF. The chain carries TRBV4-1 and TRBJ2-7; D might be TRBD2 (6 bases). Trimming took 8 bases from V and 3 from J, leaving 14 bases between them. CDR3 length equals 13 residues. Germline V CDR1 and CDR2: MGHRA, YSYEKL.

The chain recombines TRBV6-4 with TRBJ2-5; the match to TRBD1 covers 8 bases. Germline V lookup: CDR1 MRHNA, CDR2 SNTAGT. The J segment lost 1 base and the V segment lost 6 bases, leaving 7 bases of the junction unmatched. The CDR3 length is 15 residues. For the CDR3, the DNA is TGTGCCAGCAGACAAACAGGGGGGCCCCAAGAGACCCAGTACTTC. It translates to CASRQTGGPQETQYF.

The chain joins TRBV28 to TRBJ1-3; D not resolved. V was cut by 5 bases and J by 0 bases, with 11 bases left in between. This CDR3 is 15 amino acids long. Germline V gene data show CDR1 as MDHEN and CDR2 as SYDVKM. CDR3 sequence: CASSPARISGNTIYF. The CDR3 bases are TGTGCCAGCAGTCCCGCCAGGATCTCTGGAAACACCATATATTTT.

V usage is TRBV7-6 and J usage is TRBJ1-5; 7 bases align to TRBD1. CDR1 SGHVS and CDR2 FNYEAQ come from the germline V gene. The CDR3 is made up of 16 amino acids. The V and J ends lost 5 bases and 0 bases, in that order; junction bases with no gene match: 7. This CDR3 is CASSDTGAYSNQPQHF. CDR3 nucleotides: TGTGCCAGCAGCGATACAGGGGCTTATAGCAATCAGCCCCAGCATTTT.

On this clone: Its ends do not fully match the called genes, so a read error is possible. The chain joins TRBV4-1 to TRBJ1-1, with D maybe TRBD1 (6 bases). This CDR3 is 13 amino acids long. Germline CDR1 MGHRA, CDR2 YSYEKL. The CDR3 loop reads CASSQPGGAPVSF. DNA for the CDR3: TGCGCCAGCAGCCAGCCTGGGGGGGCCCCGGTTAGCTTT.

The gene calls are TRBV6-1 and TRBJ1-6, with D unclear. Germline V gene data show CDR1 as MNHNS and CDR2 as SASEGT. Trimming pared 5 bases from V and 7 bases from J, leaving 9 bases between. The CDR3 covers 13 residues. The CDR3: CASSRLTNSPLHF. The CDR3 region has the DNA TGTGCCAGCAGTAGACTGACCAATTCACCCCTCCACTTT.

The V gene is TRBV7-2, the J gene TRBJ1-1, with a tentative D call TRBD1 (5 bases). CDR1 SGHTA and CDR2 FQGNSA come from the germline V gene. Trimming removed 6 bases at V and 5 bases at J, with 16 bases between. This CDR3 contains 14 residues. In DNA form, the CDR3 reads TGTGCCAGCAGGGCCGGGACTTTGGGGACTGAAGCTTTCTTT. Amino acids: CASRAGTLGTEAFF.

The chain carries TRBV19 and TRBJ2-7; the D gene is possibly TRBD2 (6 bases). The CDR3 runs to 14 residues. In germline, CDR1 is LNHDA, CDR2 SQIVND (reference sequence). Trimming pared 0 bases from V and 2 bases from J, leaving 8 bases between. CDR3 DNA sequence: TGTGCCAGTAGTATAGAACCGGGAGCCTACGAGCAGTACTTC. This translates into CASSIEPGAYEQYF.

This clone showed up just a few times. The V gene is TRBV6-5, the J gene TRBJ2-5; no reliable D call. Trimming took 6 bases from V and 3 from J, leaving 8 bases between them. Germline loops: CDR1 MNHEY, CDR2 SVGAGI. CDR3 length: 12 residues. CDR3 protein: CASRHNEETQYF. The DNA of the CDR3 is TGTGCCAGCAGACATAACGAAGAGACCCAGTACTTC.